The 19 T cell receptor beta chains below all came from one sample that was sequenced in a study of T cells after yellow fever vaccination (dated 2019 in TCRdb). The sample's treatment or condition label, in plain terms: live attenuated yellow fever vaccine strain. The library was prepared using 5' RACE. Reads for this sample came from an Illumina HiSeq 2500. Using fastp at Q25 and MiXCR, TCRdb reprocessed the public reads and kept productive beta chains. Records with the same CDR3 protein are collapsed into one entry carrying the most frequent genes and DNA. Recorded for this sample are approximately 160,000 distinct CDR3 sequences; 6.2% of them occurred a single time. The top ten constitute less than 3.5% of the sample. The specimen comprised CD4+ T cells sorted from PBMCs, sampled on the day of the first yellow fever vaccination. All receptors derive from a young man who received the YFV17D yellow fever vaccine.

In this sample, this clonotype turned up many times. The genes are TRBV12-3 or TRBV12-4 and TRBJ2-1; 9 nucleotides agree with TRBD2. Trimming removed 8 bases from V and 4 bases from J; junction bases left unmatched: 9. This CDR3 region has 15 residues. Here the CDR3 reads CASRRRGGAYNEQFF. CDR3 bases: TGTGCCAGCCGTAGACGCGGGGGGGCTTACAATGAGCAGTTCTTC.

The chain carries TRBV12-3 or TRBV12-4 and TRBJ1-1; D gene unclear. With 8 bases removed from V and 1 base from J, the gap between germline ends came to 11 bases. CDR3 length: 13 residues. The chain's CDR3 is CASFREANTEAFF. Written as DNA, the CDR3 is TGTGCCAGCTTTCGGGAGGCGAACACTGAAGCTTTCTTT.

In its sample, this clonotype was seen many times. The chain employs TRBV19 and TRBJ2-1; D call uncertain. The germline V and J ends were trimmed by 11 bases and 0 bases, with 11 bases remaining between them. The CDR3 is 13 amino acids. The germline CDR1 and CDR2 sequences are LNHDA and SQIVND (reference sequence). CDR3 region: CASVGYSYNEQFF. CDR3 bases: TGTGCCTCCGTAGGGTACTCCTACAATGAGCAGTTCTTC.

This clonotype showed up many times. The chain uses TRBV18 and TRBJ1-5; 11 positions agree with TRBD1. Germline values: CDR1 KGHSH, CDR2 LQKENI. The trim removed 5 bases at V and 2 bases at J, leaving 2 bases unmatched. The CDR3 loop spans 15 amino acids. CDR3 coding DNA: TGTGCCAGCTCAGGGACAGGGGGAGGCAATCAGCCCCAGCATTTT. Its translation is CASSGTGGGNQPQHF.

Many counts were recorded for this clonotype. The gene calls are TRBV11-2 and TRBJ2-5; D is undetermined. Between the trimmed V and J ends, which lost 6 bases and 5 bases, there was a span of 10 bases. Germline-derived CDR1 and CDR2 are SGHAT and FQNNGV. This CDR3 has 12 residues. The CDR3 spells CASRFPWETQYF. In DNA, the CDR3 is TGTGCCAGCAGATTCCCATGGGAGACCCAGTACTTC.

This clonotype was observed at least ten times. The CDR3 loop is CASSQVFSGTDSGPQHF. Written as DNA, the CDR3 is TGCGCCAGCAGCCAAGTCTTCTCCGGGACAGACAGCGGTCCCCAGCATTTT. The chain uses TRBV4-1 and TRBJ1-5, with 7 bases identical to TRBD1. CDR3 size: 17 residues. CDR1 MGHRA and CDR2 YSYEKL come from the germline V gene. Trimming removed 1 base from V and 10 bases from J; junction bases left unmatched: 16.

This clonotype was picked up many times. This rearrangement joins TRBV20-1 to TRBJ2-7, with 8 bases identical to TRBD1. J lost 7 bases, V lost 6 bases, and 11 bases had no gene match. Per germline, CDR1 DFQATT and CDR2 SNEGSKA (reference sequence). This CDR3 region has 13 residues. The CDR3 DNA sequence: TGCAGTGCAGTGCTCCGGGACAGGTGGGAGCAGTACTTC. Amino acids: CSAVLRDRWEQYF.

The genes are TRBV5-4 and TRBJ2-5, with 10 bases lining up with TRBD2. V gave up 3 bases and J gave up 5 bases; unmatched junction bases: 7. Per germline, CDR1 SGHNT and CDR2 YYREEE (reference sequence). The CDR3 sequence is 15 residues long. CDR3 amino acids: CASSWERGGWETQYF. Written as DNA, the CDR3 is TGTGCCAGCAGCTGGGAGCGGGGGGGCTGGGAGACCCAGTACTTC.

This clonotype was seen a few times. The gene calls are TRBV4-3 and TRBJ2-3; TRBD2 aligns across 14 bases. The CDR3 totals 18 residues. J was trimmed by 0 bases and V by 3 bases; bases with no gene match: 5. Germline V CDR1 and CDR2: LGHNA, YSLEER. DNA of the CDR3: TGCGCCAGCAGCCACCCGGGACTAGCGGGGGTAAGCACAGATACGCAGTATTTT. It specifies CASSHPGLAGVSTDTQYF.

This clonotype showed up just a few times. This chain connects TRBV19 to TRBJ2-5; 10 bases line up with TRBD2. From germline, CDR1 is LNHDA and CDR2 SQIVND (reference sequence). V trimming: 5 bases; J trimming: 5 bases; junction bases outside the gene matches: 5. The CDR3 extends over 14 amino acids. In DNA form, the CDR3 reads TGTGCCAGTAGTCCCCTAGCGGGGGTGGAGACCCAGTACTTC. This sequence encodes CASSPLAGVETQYF.

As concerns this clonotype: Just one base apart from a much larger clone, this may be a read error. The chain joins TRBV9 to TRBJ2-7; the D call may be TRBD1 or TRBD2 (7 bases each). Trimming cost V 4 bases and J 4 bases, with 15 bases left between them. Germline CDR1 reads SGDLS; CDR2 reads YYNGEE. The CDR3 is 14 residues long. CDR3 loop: CASSIGEGAYEQYF. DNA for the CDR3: TGTGCCAGCAGCATAGGGGAGGGGGCATACGAGCAGTACTTC.

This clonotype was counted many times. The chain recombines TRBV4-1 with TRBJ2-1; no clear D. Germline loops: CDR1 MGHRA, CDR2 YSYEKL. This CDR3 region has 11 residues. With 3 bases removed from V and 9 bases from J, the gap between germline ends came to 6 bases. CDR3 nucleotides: TGCGCCAGCAGCCACGTAGTTGAGCAGTTCTTC. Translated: CASSHVVEQFF.

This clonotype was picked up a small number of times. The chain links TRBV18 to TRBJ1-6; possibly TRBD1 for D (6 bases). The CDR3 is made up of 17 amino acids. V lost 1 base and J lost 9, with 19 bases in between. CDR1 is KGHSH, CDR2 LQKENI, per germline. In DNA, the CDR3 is TGTGCCAGCTCACCACGCTCGGGAGCAGGGGCTGCTTCACCCCTCCACTTT. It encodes CASSPRSGAGAASPLHF.

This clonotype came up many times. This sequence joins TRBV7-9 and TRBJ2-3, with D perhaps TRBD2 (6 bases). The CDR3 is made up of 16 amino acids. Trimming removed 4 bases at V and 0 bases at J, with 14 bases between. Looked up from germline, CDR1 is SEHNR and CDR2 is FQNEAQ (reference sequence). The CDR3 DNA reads TGTGCCAGCAGCTCCCGACTAGGCCCCAGCACAGATACGCAGTATTTT. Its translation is CASSSRLGPSTDTQYF.

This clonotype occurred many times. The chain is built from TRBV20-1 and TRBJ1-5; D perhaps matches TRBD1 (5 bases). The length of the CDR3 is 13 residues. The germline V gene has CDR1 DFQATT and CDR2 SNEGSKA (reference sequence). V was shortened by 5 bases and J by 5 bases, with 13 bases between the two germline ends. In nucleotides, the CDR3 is TGCAGTGCTCCGCGAGGGGACGATCAGCCCCAGCATTTT. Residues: CSAPRGDDQPQHF.

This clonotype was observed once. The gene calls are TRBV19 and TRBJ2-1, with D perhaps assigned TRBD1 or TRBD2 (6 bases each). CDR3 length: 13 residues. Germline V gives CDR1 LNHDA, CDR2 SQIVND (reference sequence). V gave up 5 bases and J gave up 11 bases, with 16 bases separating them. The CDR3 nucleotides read TGTGCCAGTAGTCCCCGAGGAGGGGGGAAGCAGTTCTTC. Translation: CASSPRGGGKQFF.

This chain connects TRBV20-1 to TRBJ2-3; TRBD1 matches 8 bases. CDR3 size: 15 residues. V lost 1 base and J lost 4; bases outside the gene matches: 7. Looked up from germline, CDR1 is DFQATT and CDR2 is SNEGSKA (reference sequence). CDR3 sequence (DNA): TGCAGTGCTAGAGGAGGACAGGGCGCGCCAGATACGCAGTATTTT. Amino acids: CSARGGQGAPDTQYF.

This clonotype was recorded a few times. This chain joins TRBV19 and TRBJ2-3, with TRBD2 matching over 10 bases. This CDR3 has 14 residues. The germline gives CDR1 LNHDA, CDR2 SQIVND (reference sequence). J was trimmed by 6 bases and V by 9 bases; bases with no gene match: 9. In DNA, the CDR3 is TGTGCCAGCCGAAAGCGGGGGGGCCTGGATACGCAGTATTTT. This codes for CASRKRGGLDTQYF.

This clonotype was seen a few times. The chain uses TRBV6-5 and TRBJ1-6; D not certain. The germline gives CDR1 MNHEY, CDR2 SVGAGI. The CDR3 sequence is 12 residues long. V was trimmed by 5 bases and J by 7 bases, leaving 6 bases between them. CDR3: CASSTGNSPLHF. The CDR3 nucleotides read TGTGCCAGCAGTACGGGGAATTCACCCCTCCACTTT.